This T cell receptor (beta chain) was sequenced for a study of blood T cell repertoires in COVID-19 (TCRdb year 2020). A note on the overall study: Samples covering the acute and convalescent phases of COVID-19 were provided by collaborators in the United States, Italy and Spain. Where available, HLA class I and class II types were obtained from metadata supplied by the sample provider rather than from assay-based typing. The repertoires were released in a freely available public database intended as a resource for research on the immune response to SARS-CoV-2. A de-identified subject ID, COVID-19 status, age in years and sex were almost always included in the sample metadata. Samples were obtained from the ongoing ImmuneRACE study (first 160 participants) and from over 1,000 subjects provided by 6 global collaborators. The material from the prospective study consisted of cDNA or gDNA derived from T cells, B-cell-depleted T cells, or PBMCs. Deeply sampled blood TCRbeta repertoires from subjects exposed to, actively infected with, or recovered from COVID-19 were included in the dataset. General findings and caveats noted by the study authors: How much clinical and demographic metadata was included differed by source and by participant, and the metadata was provided uncurated.

A word on this clone: Its target antigen remains unknown. No per-base quality is available; no much larger clone lies one base away.

TCRbeta CDR3 regions were amplified from genomic DNA using the immunoSEQ Assay, a bias-controlled multiplex PCR. The study's own analysis went as follows. Nucleated cell counts per sample were estimated from amplification of reference gene primers within the assay. To quantify the absolute abundance of each unique TCRbeta CDR3 rearrangement, sequence reads were collapsed and filtered. Productive Simpson clonality was computed per sample as the square root of Simpson's diversity index over productive rearrangements. TCRdb provides this immuneACCESS table in a form limited to in-frame rearrangements. Some clones are lacking; in checked studies, under half of them reflect an unresolved V gene, and why the rest are absent is not known. Clone size and V and J calls were adopted from that table, with D and trimming inferred from the DNA. Recorded for this sample are around 700,000 clones; 90% of them occurred a single time. Roughly 0.25% of the sample is held by the ten biggest clonotypes.

CDR1 and CDR2, looked up from the germline V gene, are SGDLS and YYNGEE. The CDR3 goes from the cysteine to the phenylalanine over 15 residues. Just the 45-base CDR3 DNA is kept, in frame starting at base 1. V has 7 bases trimmed and J has 6 bases trimmed; junction bases matching no gene number 10. Each collaborating institution followed its own protocols to collect whole blood in K2EDTA tubes. For TCRbeta analysis, collaborators shipped samples in one of three forms: frozen whole blood, isolated PBMCs, or DNA extracted from either of those sample types. The TCR sequence derives from a woman aged 18-29 years with acute or convalescent COVID-19. Rearrangement joined TRBV9 to TRBJ2-1; a stretch of 10 junction bases matches TRBD2. Sequencing was carried out using peripheral blood. The DNA sequence is as follows: TGTGCCAGCGTATCAGCGGGGGGGCCGGCCAATGAGCAGTTCTTC. This sequence encodes CASVSAGGPANEQFF. Here the CDR3 is joined to the reference TRBV9 and TRBJ2-1 genes, and the full variable domain is: DSGVTQTPKHLITATGQRVTLRCSPRSGDLSVYWYQQSLDQGLQFLIQYYNGEERAKGNILERFSAQQFPDLHSELNLSSLELGDSALYFCASVSAGGPANEQFFGPGTRLTVL.